Shown below are 7 T cell receptor beta chains from a single sample sequenced in a study of blood T cell repertoires in COVID-19. Profiled with immunoSEQ multiplex PCR; TCRdb holds only in-frame clones, not every one. The repertoire holds approximately 81,000 clones, 91% seen once, with 1.9% in the top ten. Sequenced input: peripheral blood. The receptors derive from a woman between 45 and 65 years old in a cohort sampled during active COVID-19.

The rearrangement uses TRBV3-1 (or the pseudogene TRBV3-2) and TRBJ2-3, with TRBD2 matching 7 bases. V lost 5 bases, J lost 6 bases, and 14 bases stayed unmatched. CDR1 is LGHDT, CDR2 YNNKEL, per germline (reference sequence). The CDR3 contains 16 residues. The CDR3 region is CASSSIGTGGFDTQYF. CDR3 in DNA: TGTGCCAGCAGCTCTATAGGGACGGGAGGCTTTGATACGCAGTATTTT.

This chain links TRBV10-1 with TRBJ2-1, with a tentative D call TRBD1 (5 bases). Germline assignment: CDR1 WNHNN and CDR2 SYGVQD (reference sequence). The CDR3 is 13 residues long. Trimming shortened V by 3 bases and J by 9 bases, and 12 bases separated the two germline ends. CDR3 nucleotides: TGCGCCAGCAGTGATCGTGCTAGGGGTGAGCAGTTCTTC. Translating gives CASSDRARGEQFF.

The chain carries TRBV29-1 and TRBJ1-1, with 10 bases that match TRBD1. This CDR3 contains 14 residues. V lost 7 bases and J lost 0; bases outside the gene matches: 5. The germline V gene encodes CDR1 SQVTM and CDR2 ANQGSEA. The CDR3 DNA follows: TGCAGCGCCGGGACAGGGGCGATGAACACTGAAGCTTTCTTT. Its protein is CSAGTGAMNTEAFF. The full variable domain, completed using reference TRBV29-1 and TRBJ1-1, is SAVISQKPSRDICQRGTSLTIQCQVDSQVTMMFWYRQQPGQSLTLIATANQGSEATYESGFVIDKFPISRPNLTFSTLTVSNMSPEDSSIYLCSAGTGAMNTEAFFGQGTRLTVV.

The V and J genes are TRBV28 and TRBJ1-1; the D gene is possibly TRBD1 (6 bases). Looked up from germline, CDR1 is MDHEN and CDR2 is SYDVKM. The V end lost 7 bases, the J end lost 1 base, and 13 bases lay between the germline ends. The CDR3 loop spans 14 amino acids. CDR3: CASTTRGGNTEAFF. The CDR3 bases are TGTGCCAGCACCACGAGGGGGGGGAACACTGAAGCTTTCTTT.

This chain connects TRBV28 to TRBJ2-1; maybe TRBD2 (5 bases). CDR1 is MDHEN and CDR2 is SYDVKM in the germline V gene. Trimming shortened V by 2 bases and J by 0 bases, and 11 bases separated the two germline ends. The CDR3 runs 16 residues. DNA of the CDR3: TGTGCCAGCAGTTTAGGCCCTGGGAGCTCCTACAATGAGCAGTTCTTC. Translating it yields CASSLGPGSSYNEQFF.

V is TRBV28 and J is TRBJ1-3, with TRBD1 matching 8 bases. The CDR3 sequence is 16 residues long. J gave up 3 bases and V 5 bases, and 9 bases lay outside the gene matches. The germline V gene encodes CDR1 MDHEN and CDR2 SYDVKM. In DNA form, the CDR3 reads TGTGCCAGCAGTCCCCGGACAGGGAAAATTGGAAACACCATATATTTT. This codes for CASSPRTGKIGNTIYF. Using reference TRBV28 and TRBJ1-3 for the parts outside the CDR3, the full variable domain is DVKVTQSSRYLVKRTGEKVFLECVQDMDHENMFWYRQDPGLGLRLIYFSYDVKMKEKGDIPEGYSVSREKKERFSLILESASTNQTSMYLCASSPRTGKIGNTIYFGEGSWLTVV.

This clone has only one observation. This rearrangement joins TRBV10-3 to TRBJ1-1; D might be TRBD1 (6 bases). The V end was cut by 1 base, the J end by 0 bases, with 18 bases between. This CDR3 contains 18 residues. CDR1 is ENHRY, CDR2 SYGVKD, per germline. As DNA, the CDR3 is TGTGCCATCAGTGAGTATTCGCTTCGCGACAGGCTGAACACTGAAGCTTTCTTT. Protein product: CAISEYSLRDRLNTEAFF.